This record concerns one TCR beta chain sequence. The antigen is undetermined. Through 5' RACE with UMI labels, the TRB cDNA libraries were prepared. TCRdb reworked the 5' RACE reads into one entry per CDR3 protein, no DNA. The listing contains around 140,000 distinct CDR3 sequences. The data are from a study of CXCR3-negative and CXCR3-positive naive CD8 T cells. Study results and caveats: Naive subsets showed comparable surface CD5, and TCR interaction strength was also inferred from TRB CDR3 physicochemistry.

The germline gives CDR1 SEHNR, CDR2 FQNEAQ (reference sequence). The CDR3 has 12 residues. V is TRBV7-9 and J is TRBJ2-7. Sequenced material: naive CXCR3- CD8+ T cells from blood. The subset was: CD45RO-CCR7+CD27+CD95- naive CD8+ T cells lacking CXCR3 (TNR3-). This TCR was recovered from a human donor in good health. Some clones in this sample may be carry-over from other donors' samples. The CDR3 loop is CASSFVSGEQYF. Full variable domain (outside the CDR3, taken from reference TRBV7-9 and TRBJ2-7): DTGVSQNPRHKITKRGQNVTFRCDPISEHNRLYWYRQTLGQGPEFLTYFQNEAQLEKSRLLSDRFSAERPKGSFSTLEIQRTEQGDSAMYLCASSFVSGEQYFGPGTRLTVT.